A selection of T cell receptor beta chains follows, all from one sample in a study of control samples from healthy donors and cancer patients. TCRdb's copy holds only in-frame clones and misses some; the assay was immunoSEQ multiplex PCR. There are tens of thousands of clones in the sample; about 88% occur only once, and about 36% lies in the top ten. Sequences were obtained from PBMCs. Receptors were obtained from a man between 65 and 79 years old with lung cancer. CDR3s include the opening cysteine and the closing phenylalanine or tryptophan. Each record gives: J gene, CDR3 length, clone size, V gene, D gene, CDR3 protein, CDR3 DNA. A D gene is named only where the DNA matches it firmly. Only part of the rows carry a size: once, few, many, or a class if the clone is expanded.

TRBJ2-7 10 NA TRBV29-1 NA CSVGQTEQYF TGCAGCGTTGGGCAAACGGAGCAGTACTTC
TRBJ1-3 15 NA TRBV6-5 NA CASRLTRLSGNTIYF TGTGCCAGCAGGCTTACCAGGCTCTCTGGAAACACCATATATTTT
TRBJ2-2 19 NA TRBV19 TRBD2 CASSIDPGLAGVWTGELFF TGTGCCAGTAGTATAGACCCGGGACTAGCGGGGGTCTGGACCGGGGAGCTGTTTTTT
TRBJ1-4 14 NA TRBV3-1/TRBV3-2 TRBD1 CASSQNRGREKLFF TGTGCCAGCAGCCAAAACAGGGGAAGAGAAAAACTGTTTTTT
TRBJ2-2 16 NA TRBV25-1 TRBD2 CASSEWWTSRTGELFF TGTGCCAGCAGTGAATGGTGGACTAGCCGCACCGGGGAGCTGTTTTTT
TRBJ1-3 12 once TRBV7-9 NA CASSQGGNTIYF TGTGCCAGCAGCCAGGGGGGAAACACCATATATTTT
TRBJ1-2 16 NA TRBV5-8 TRBD1 CASSLNRGQANYGYTF TGTGCCAGCAGCTTGAACAGGGGGCAGGCGAACTATGGCTACACCTTC
TRBJ2-3 15 NA TRBV14 TRBD2 CASSQDVGGADTQYF TGTGCCAGCAGCCAAGACGTCGGGGGGGCAGATACGCAGTATTTT
TRBJ2-7 13 NA TRBV6-1 NA CASSEKGITWQYF TGTGCCAGCAGTGAGAAGGGTATTACGTGGCAGTACTTC
TRBJ1-4 14 NA TRBV3-1/TRBV3-2 TRBD1 CASGTTGAQEKLFF TGTGCCAGCGGGACGACAGGGGCACAAGAAAAACTGTTTTTT
TRBJ1-1 10 NA TRBV27 NA CATRVSEAFF TGTGCGACCAGGGTGAGTGAAGCTTTCTTT
TRBJ2-1 14 NA TRBV5-1 TRBD2 CASSFQSGNNEQFF TGCGCCAGCAGCTTTCAAAGCGGGAACAATGAGCAGTTCTTC
TRBJ2-3 16 NA TRBV4-1 NA CASSPLGGPSTDTQYF TGCGCCAGCAGCCCGTTGGGGGGGCCAAGCACAGATACGCAGTATTTT
TRBJ2-7 16 NA TRBV27 TRBD2 CASSHVGGREAYEQYF TGTGCCAGCAGTCACGTTGGGGGGCGGGAGGCCTACGAGCAGTACTTC
TRBJ2-3 12 NA TRBV19 NA CATRGRTDTQYF TGTGCCACCCGGGGGCGGACAGATACGCAGTATTTT
TRBJ1-5 15 NA TRBV2 TRBD1 CASREGQLSNQPQHF TGTGCCAGCAGAGAGGGACAGCTGAGCAATCAGCCCCAGCATTTT
TRBJ1-3 11 NA TRBV20-1 NA CSARTGNTIYF TGCAGTGCTAGAACTGGGAACACCATATATTTT
TRBJ1-6 12 NA TRBV6-2/TRBV6-3 NA CASSYLSSPLHF TGTGCCAGCAGTTACCTCTCATCACCCCTCCACTTT
TRBJ1-2 12 NA TRBV12-5 NA CASAPGVYGYTF TGTGCTAGTGCCCCGGGGGTCTATGGCTACACCTTC
TRBJ2-2 15 NA TRBV4-1 NA CASSQEDREGGELFF TGCGCCAGCAGCCAAGAGGACAGGGAGGGCGGGGAGCTGTTTTTT
TRBJ2-2 14 NA TRBV28 NA CASSPGQNTGELFF TGTGCCAGCAGTCCAGGCCAGAACACCGGGGAGCTGTTTTTT
TRBJ1-5 16 NA TRBV19 NA CASNKSGERSNQPQHF TGTGCCAGTAATAAATCCGGGGAAAGGAGCAATCAGCCCCAGCATTTT
TRBJ2-3 11 NA TRBV29-1 NA CSVEWGGTQYF TGCAGCGTTGAATGGGGAGGTACGCAGTATTTT
TRBJ2-3 16 NA TRBV4-1 TRBD2 CASSQKAGGPADTQYF TGCGCCAGCAGCCAAAAAGCGGGGGGGCCCGCAGATACGCAGTATTTT
TRBJ2-7 15 once TRBV19 TRBD2 CASSPSGAYSYEQYF TGTGCCAGTAGTCCTAGCGGGGCTTATTCCTACGAGCAGTACTTC
TRBJ2-7 13 NA TRBV25-1 NA CASGRTGHYEQYF TGTGCCAGCGGACGCACGGGCCACTACGAGCAGTACTTC
TRBJ1-3 15 NA TRBV19 NA CASGEGRLSGNTIYF TGTGCCAGTGGAGAGGGACGGCTCTCTGGAAACACCATATATTTT
TRBJ1-1 15 NA TRBV15 TRBD1 CATDPGGGGRTEAFF TGTGCCACCGATCCAGGGGGCGGAGGGCGGACTGAAGCTTTCTTT
TRBJ2-1 14 NA TRBV24-1 NA CATGRAQVLGEQFF TGTGCCACCGGTCGGGCGCAGGTTCTAGGTGAGCAGTTCTTC
TRBJ2-1 16 NA TRBV5-4 TRBD2 CASSLELAGGPSEQFF TGTGCCAGCAGCTTGGAGTTAGCGGGGGGGCCTAGTGAGCAGTTCTTC
TRBJ2-7 15 NA TRBV11-2 TRBD2 CASSSPGLARDEQYF TGTGCCAGCAGCTCGCCGGGACTAGCGCGGGACGAGCAGTACTTC
TRBJ2-1 14 once TRBV23-1 TRBD1 CASRRDRGYNEQFF TGCGCCAGTAGACGGGACAGGGGCTACAATGAGCAGTTCTTC
TRBJ1-2 15 few TRBV19 NA CASSPSQSFLYGYTF TGTGCCAGTAGTCCGAGCCAGTCTTTCCTCTATGGCTACACCTTC
TRBJ1-5 16 NA TRBV19 TRBD1 CASSKGQGANNQPQHF TGTGCCAGTAGTAAAGGCCAGGGGGCTAACAATCAGCCCCAGCATTTT
TRBJ2-1 15 NA TRBV7-8 NA CASSQGWSSYNEQFF TGTGCCAGCAGCCAGGGGTGGAGCTCCTACAATGAGCAGTTCTTC
TRBJ1-3 15 few TRBV5-1 NA CASSEQGVGGNTIYF TGCGCCAGCAGCGAACAGGGAGTAGGTGGAAACACCATATATTTT
TRBJ2-1 18 NA TRBV6-1 TRBD1 CASSEAVGTAALGNEQFF TGTGCCAGCAGTGAAGCTGTTGGGACAGCAGCTTTGGGCAATGAGCAGTTCTTC
TRBJ1-2 14 NA TRBV4-1 NA CASSAAGVEYGYTF TGCGCCAGCAGCGCGGCCGGGGTGGAGTATGGCTACACCTTC
TRBJ2-4 19 NA TRBV5-6 NA CASSHRDWTIRSTKNIQYF TGTGCCAGCAGCCATCGGGACTGGACAATCCGAAGTACCAAAAACATTCAGTACTTC
TRBJ1-2 13 NA TRBV19 NA CASNVPGIYGYTF TGTGCCAGTAATGTACCGGGAATCTATGGCTACACCTTC
TRBJ1-1 13 NA TRBV12-3/TRBV12-4 NA CASSLLSDTEAFF TGTGCCAGCAGTCTACTTAGTGATACTGAAGCTTTCTTT
TRBJ2-7 14 NA TRBV27 NA CASSFGGRIYEQYF TGTGCCAGCAGTTTCGGCGGGCGGATCTACGAGCAGTACTTC
TRBJ2-2 15 NA TRBV9 TRBD2 CASSVAGGRTGELFF TGTGCCAGCAGCGTAGCGGGGGGGCGTACCGGGGAGCTGTTTTTT
TRBJ2-7 14 few TRBV10-1 TRBD2 CASSANGLGGEQYF TGCGCCAGCAGTGCAAATGGACTAGGAGGAGAGCAGTACTTC
TRBJ1-6 15 NA TRBV6-5 TRBD1 CASGTGGRSGSPLHF TGTGCCAGCGGCACAGGGGGCAGGAGTGGTTCACCCCTCCACTTT
TRBJ1-1 13 NA TRBV7-9 NA CASSPRANTEAFF TGTGCCAGCAGCCCCCGGGCGAACACTGAAGCTTTCTTT
TRBJ1-1 14 NA TRBV6-5 NA CASIDSRRNTEAFF TGTGCCAGCATAGACAGCCGTAGGAACACTGAAGCTTTCTTT
TRBJ2-1 12 NA TRBV29-1 TRBD1 CSAHLTGMEQFF TGCAGCGCACACCTGACAGGGATGGAGCAGTTCTTC
TRBJ1-1 14 few TRBV7-9 NA CASRTEIPNTEAFF TGTGCCAGCAGGACAGAGATACCGAACACTGAAGCTTTCTTT
TRBJ1-5 14 NA TRBV12-5 NA CASGTGRNNQPQHF TGTGCTAGTGGTACGGGACGGAACAATCAGCCCCAGCATTTT